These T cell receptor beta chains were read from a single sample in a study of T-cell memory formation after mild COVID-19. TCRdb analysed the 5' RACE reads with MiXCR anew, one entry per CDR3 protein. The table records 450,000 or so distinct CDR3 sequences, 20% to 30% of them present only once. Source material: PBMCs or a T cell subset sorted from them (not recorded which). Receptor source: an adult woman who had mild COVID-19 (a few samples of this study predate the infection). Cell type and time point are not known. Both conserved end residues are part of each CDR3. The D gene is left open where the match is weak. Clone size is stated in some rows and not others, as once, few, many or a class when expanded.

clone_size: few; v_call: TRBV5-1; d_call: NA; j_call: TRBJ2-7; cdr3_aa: CASSQDTETYEQYF; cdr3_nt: TGCGCCAGCAGCCAGGACACAGAAACCTACGAGCAGTACTTC
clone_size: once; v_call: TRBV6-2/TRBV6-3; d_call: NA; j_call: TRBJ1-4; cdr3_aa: CASSYAGENEKLFF; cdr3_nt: TGTGCCAGCAGTTACGCCGGGGAGAATGAAAAACTGTTTTTT
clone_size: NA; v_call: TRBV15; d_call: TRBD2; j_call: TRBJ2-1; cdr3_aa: CATSRTGTSGARGEQFF; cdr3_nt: TGTGCCACCAGCAGGACCGGGACTAGCGGGGCCAGGGGCGAGCAGTTCTTC
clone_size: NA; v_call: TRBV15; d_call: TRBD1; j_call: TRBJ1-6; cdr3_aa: CATSDQDRVYF; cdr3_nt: TGTGCCACCAGCGATCAGGACAGGGTGTACTTT
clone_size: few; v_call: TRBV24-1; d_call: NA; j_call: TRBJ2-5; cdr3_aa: CATQSAPGTRETQYF; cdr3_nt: TGTGCCACCCAATCCGCGCCAGGAACAAGGGAGACCCAGTACTTC
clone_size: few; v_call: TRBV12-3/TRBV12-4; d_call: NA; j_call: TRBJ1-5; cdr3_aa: CASSPPRGQPQHF; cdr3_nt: TGTGCCAGCAGCCCTCCCAGAGGCCAGCCCCAGCATTTT
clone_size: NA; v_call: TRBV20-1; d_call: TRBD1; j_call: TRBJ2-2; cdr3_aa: CSATQGALNTGELFF; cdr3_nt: TGCAGTGCAACCCAGGGGGCCCTGAACACCGGGGAGCTGTTTTTT
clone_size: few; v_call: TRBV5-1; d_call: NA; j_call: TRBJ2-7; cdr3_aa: CASSLAPGTDGYEQYF; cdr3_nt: TGCGCCAGCAGCTTGGCCCCCGGGACGGATGGTTACGAGCAGTACTTC
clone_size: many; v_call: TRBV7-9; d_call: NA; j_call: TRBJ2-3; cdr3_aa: CASSPFTDTQYF; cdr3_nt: TGTGCCAGCAGCCCCTTCACAGATACGCAGTATTTT
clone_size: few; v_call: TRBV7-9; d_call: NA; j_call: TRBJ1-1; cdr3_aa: CASSLAGIYTEAFF; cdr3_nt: TGTGCCAGCAGCTTGGCAGGGATATACACTGAAGCTTTCTTT
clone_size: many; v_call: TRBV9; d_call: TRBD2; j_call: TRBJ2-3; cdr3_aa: CASSPWTSRNTDTQYF; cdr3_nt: TGTGCCAGCAGCCCCTGGACTAGCAGAAACACAGATACGCAGTATTTT
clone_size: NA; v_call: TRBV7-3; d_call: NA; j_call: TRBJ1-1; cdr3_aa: CASSPGGHTEAFF; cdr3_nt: TGTGCCAGCAGCCCCGGGGGGCACACTGAAGCTTTCTTT
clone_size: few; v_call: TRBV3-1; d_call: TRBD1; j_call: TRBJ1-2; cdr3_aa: CASSQDLSGGYGYTF; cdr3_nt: TGTGCCAGCAGCCAAGATCTATCAGGGGGCTACGGCTACACCTTC
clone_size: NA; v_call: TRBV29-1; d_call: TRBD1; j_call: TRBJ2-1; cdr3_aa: CSVEGQGSTVHYNEQFF; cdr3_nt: TGCAGCGTTGAGGGACAGGGGTCGACTGTGCATTACAATGAGCAGTTCTTC
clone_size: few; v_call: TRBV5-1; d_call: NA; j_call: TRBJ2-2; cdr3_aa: CASVRQPSNTGELFF; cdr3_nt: TGCGCCAGCGTAAGGCAACCTTCGAACACCGGGGAGCTGTTTTTT
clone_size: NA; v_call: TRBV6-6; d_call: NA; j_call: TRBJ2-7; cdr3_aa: CASSYTADEQYF; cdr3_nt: TGTGCCAGCAGTTACACCGCGGACGAGCAGTACTTC
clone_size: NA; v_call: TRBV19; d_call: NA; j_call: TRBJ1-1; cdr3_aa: CASSLDPGTEAFF; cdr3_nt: TGTGCCAGTAGTCTGGACCCGGGGACTGAAGCTTTCTTT
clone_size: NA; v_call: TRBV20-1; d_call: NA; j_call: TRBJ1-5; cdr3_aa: CSASANSNQPQHF; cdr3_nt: TGCAGTGCTAGCGCGAATAGCAATCAGCCCCAGCATTTT
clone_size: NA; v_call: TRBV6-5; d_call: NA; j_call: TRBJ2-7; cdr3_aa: CASSYRAGRPSEQYF; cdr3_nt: TGTGCCAGCAGTTACAGGGCGGGAAGGCCGTCCGAGCAGTACTTC
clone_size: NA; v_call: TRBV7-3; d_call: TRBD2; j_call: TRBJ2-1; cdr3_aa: CASSLYAGEGNEQFF; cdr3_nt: TGTGCCAGCAGCTTATATGCGGGAGAGGGCAATGAGCAGTTCTTC
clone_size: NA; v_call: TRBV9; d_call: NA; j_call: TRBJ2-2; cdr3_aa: CASRRDLSTGELFF; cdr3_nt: TGTGCCAGCAGACGGGACTTAAGCACCGGGGAGCTGTTTTTT
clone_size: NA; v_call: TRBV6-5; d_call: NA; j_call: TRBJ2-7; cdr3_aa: CASTPGIAGWNEQYF; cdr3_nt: TGTGCCAGCACTCCAGGGATCGCAGGGTGGAACGAGCAGTACTTC
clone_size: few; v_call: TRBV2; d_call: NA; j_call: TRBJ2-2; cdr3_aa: CASSELTSITGELFF; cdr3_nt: TGTGCCAGCAGTGAACTTACTAGCATCACCGGGGAGCTGTTTTTT
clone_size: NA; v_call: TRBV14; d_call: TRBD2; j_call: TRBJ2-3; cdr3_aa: CASSGIAGEGDTQYF; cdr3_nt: TGTGCCAGCAGCGGAATAGCGGGAGAGGGGGATACGCAGTATTTT
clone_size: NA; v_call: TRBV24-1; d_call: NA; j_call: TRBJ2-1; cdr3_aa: CATPQDTSYNEQFF; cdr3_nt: TGTGCCACCCCCCAGGACACGTCCTACAATGAGCAGTTCTTC
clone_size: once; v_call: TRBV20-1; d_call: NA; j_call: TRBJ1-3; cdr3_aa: CSASSGWVGNTIYF; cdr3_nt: TGCAGTGCTAGTTCTGGCTGGGTCGGAAACACCATATATTTT
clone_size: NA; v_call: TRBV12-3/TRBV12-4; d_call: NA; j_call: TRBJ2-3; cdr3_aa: CASSLAVHGDTQYF; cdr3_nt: TGTGCCAGCAGTTTGGCGGTTCATGGGGATACGCAGTATTTT
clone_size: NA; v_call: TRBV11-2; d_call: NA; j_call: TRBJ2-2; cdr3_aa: CASIRAPGTGELFF; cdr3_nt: TGTGCCAGCATCCGGGCTCCGGGGACCGGGGAGCTGTTTTTT
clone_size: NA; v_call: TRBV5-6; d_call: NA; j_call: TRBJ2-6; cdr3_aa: CASSLGLGGANVLTF; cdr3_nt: TGTGCCAGCAGCTTGGGACTTGGCGGGGCCAACGTCCTGACTTTC
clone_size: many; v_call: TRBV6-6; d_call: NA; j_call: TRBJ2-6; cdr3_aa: CASSYTGRGLSGANVLTF; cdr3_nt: TGTGCCAGCAGTTACACGGGCAGGGGCCTCTCTGGGGCCAACGTCCTGACTTTC
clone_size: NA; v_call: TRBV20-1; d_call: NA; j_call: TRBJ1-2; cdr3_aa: CSASPQQGSYGYTF; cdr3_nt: TGCAGTGCTAGTCCGCAACAGGGCAGCTATGGCTACACCTTC
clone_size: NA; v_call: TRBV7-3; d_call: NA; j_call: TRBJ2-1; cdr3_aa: CASSLKSRQDPYNEQFF; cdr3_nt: TGTGCCAGCAGCTTAAAATCGCGACAGGACCCCTACAATGAGCAGTTCTTC
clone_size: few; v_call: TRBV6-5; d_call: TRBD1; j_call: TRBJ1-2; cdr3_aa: CASSLQGGVGYTF; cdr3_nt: TGTGCCAGCAGCCTACAGGGGGGAGTCGGCTACACCTTC
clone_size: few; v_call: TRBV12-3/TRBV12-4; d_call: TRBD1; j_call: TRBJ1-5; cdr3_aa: CASSWTGGNQPQHF; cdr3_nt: TGTGCCAGCAGTTGGACAGGGGGCAATCAGCCCCAGCATTTT
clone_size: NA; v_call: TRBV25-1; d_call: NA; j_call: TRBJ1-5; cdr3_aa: CASSDPGSDQPQHF; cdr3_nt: TGTGCCAGCAGTGATCCCGGCAGCGATCAGCCCCAGCATTTT
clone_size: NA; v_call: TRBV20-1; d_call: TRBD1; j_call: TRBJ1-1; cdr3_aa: CSARLRGRRFEAFF; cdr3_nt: TGCAGTGCTCGCCTGAGGGGGCGGCGATTTGAAGCTTTCTTT
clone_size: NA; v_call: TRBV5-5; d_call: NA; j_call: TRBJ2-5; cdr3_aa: CASSFGGARKETQYF; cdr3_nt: TGTGCCAGCAGCTTTGGAGGGGCTCGTAAAGAGACCCAGTACTTC
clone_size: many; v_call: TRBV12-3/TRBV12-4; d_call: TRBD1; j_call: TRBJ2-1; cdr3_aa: CASSSDRDEQFF; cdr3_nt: TGTGCCAGCAGTTCGGACAGGGATGAGCAGTTCTTC
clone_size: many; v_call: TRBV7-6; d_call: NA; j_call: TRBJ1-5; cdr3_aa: CASSPSTGGMDQPQHF; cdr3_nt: TGTGCCAGCAGCCCCAGCACGGGGGGCATGGATCAGCCCCAGCATTTT
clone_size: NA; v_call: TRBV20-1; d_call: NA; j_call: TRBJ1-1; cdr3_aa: CSAPLYAEAFF; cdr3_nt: TGCAGTGCCCCCCTTTACGCTGAAGCTTTCTTT
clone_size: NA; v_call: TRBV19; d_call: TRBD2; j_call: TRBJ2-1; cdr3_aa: CASSRGLVDEQFF; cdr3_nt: TGTGCCAGTAGTAGGGGACTAGTCGATGAGCAGTTCTTC
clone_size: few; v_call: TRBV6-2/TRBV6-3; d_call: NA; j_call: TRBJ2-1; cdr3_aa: CASSSSGHEQFF; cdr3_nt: TGTGCCAGCAGTTCCTCGGGGCATGAGCAGTTCTTC
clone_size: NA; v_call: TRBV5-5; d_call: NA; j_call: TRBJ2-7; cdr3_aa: CASSLDNLYSSYEQYF; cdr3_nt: TGTGCCAGCAGCTTGGATAATCTCTACAGCTCCTACGAGCAGTACTTC
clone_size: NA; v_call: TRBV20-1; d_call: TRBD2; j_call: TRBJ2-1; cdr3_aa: CSARGRAGASYNEQFF; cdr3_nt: TGCAGTGCTAGAGGTAGAGCGGGGGCCTCCTACAATGAGCAGTTCTTC
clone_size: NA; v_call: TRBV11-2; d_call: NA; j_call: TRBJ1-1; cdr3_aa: CASSLGDYTEAFF; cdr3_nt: TGTGCCAGCAGCTTAGGTGATTACACTGAAGCTTTCTTT
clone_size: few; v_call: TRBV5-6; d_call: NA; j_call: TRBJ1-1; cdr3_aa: CASGDRGRSEAFF; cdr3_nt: TGTGCCAGCGGGGACCGGGGGAGGTCTGAAGCTTTCTTT
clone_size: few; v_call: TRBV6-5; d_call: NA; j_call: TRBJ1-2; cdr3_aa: CASSYGPTYYGYTF; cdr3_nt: TGTGCCAGCAGTTACGGTCCGACCTACTATGGCTACACCTTC
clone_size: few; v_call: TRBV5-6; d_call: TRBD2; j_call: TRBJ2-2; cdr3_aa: CASSLSGRVDTGELFF; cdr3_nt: TGTGCCAGCAGCCTAAGCGGGAGGGTTGACACCGGGGAGCTGTTTTTT
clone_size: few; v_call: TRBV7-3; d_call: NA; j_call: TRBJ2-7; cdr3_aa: CASSLNGGYEQYF; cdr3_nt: TGTGCCAGCAGCTTAAATGGGGGGTACGAGCAGTACTTC
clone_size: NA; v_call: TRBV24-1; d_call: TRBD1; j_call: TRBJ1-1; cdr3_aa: CATSDLGTGGRAFF; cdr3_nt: TGTGCCACCAGTGATTTGGGGACAGGGGGGAGAGCTTTCTTT
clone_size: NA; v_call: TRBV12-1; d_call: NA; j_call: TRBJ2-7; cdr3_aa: CASSFIGGDTPNEEQYF; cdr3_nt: TGTGCCAGCAGCTTTATCGGGGGGGACACCCCTAACGAGGAGCAGTACTTC
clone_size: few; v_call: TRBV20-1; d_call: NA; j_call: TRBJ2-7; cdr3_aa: CSADIGYEQYF; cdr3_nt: TGCAGTGCTGACATCGGTTACGAGCAGTACTTC
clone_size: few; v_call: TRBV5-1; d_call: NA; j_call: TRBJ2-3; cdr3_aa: CASSARDTAGDTQYF; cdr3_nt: TGCGCCAGCAGCGCCCGGGACACCGCGGGGGATACGCAGTATTTT
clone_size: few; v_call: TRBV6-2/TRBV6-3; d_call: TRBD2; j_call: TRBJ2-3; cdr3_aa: CASSRQREFLDTQYF; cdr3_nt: TGTGCCAGCAGTCGGCAGCGGGAGTTTCTAGATACGCAGTATTTT
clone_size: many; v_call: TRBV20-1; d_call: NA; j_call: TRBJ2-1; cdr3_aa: CSARDPGAPSYNEQFF; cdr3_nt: TGCAGTGCTAGAGACCCAGGAGCCCCCTCCTACAATGAGCAGTTCTTC